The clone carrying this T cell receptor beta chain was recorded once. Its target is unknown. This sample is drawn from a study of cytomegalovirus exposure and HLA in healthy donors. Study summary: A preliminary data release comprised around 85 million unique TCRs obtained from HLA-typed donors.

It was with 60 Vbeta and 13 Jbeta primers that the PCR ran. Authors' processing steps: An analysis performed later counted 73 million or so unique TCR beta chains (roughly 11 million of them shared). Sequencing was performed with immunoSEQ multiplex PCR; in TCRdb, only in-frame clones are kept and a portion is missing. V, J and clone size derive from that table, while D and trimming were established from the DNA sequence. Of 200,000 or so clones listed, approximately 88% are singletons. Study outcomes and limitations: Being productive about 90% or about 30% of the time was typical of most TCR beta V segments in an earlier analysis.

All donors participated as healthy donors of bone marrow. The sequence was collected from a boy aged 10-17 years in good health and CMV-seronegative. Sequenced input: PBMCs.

Here the CDR3 DNA reads TGTGCCAGCAGCTTAGGAGGAGGGGCCGCCTACGAGCAGTACTTC. Its translation: CASSLGGGAAYEQYF. The rearrangement uses TRBV7-2 and TRBJ2-7, with TRBD2 as a possible D gene (6 bases). This CDR3 is built from 15 residues. The V gene lost 1 base and the J gene lost 2 bases, with 12 bases spanning the gap. Per germline, CDR1 SGHTA and CDR2 FQGNSA.